A single sample is the source of the 16 T cell receptor beta chains below, sequenced in a study of blood T cell repertoires in COVID-19. The method was immunoSEQ multiplex PCR; TCRdb's version includes in-frame clones alone and lacks a portion of them. The sample carries roughly 170,000 clones, approximately 81% recorded once. Material: PBMCs or T cells enriched from blood (not recorded which). The receptors were sampled from a woman between 40 and 50 years old with acute COVID-19.

The CDR3 DNA reads as TGCAGTGCTGGTGCCGGGAGCTCCTACAATGAGCAGTTCTTC. As protein: CSAGAGSSYNEQFF. The gene calls are TRBV20-1 and TRBJ2-1; TRBD2 might be the D (6 bases). Germline V gene lookup returns CDR1 DFQATT and CDR2 SNEGSKA (reference sequence). The germline V and J ends were trimmed by 5 bases and 0 bases, with 11 bases remaining between them. The CDR3 extends over 14 amino acids.

A few counts support this clone. The V gene is TRBV5-4, the J gene TRBJ2-1; a possible D gene is TRBD2 (6 bases). The CDR3 length is 14 residues. Trimming pared 0 bases from V and 5 bases from J, leaving 9 bases between. CDR1 and CDR2 from the germline V gene are SGHNT and YYREEE (reference sequence). The CDR3 region is CASSLGWGDNEQFF. CDR3 nucleotide sequence: TGTGCCAGCAGCTTGGGGTGGGGGGACAATGAGCAGTTCTTC.

This clone was seen only a few times. This same CDR3 is encoded by further DNA sequences in the sample. The CDR3 DNA reads as TGCGCCAGCAGCCCAGGAGGAGAGACCCAGTACTTC. As protein: CASSPGGETQYF. The rearrangement links TRBV5-1 to TRBJ2-5; a weak D match, TRBD2 (5 bases). Germline values: CDR1 SGHRS, CDR2 YFSETQ. The V end was cut by 4 bases, the J end by 4 bases, with 8 bases between. The CDR3 sequence is 12 residues long.

V and J are TRBV24-1 and TRBJ2-1; TRBD1 aligns across 7 bases. V gave up 3 bases and J gave up 8 bases; unmatched junction bases: 9. Germline CDR1 is KGHDR and CDR2 is SFDVKD. This CDR3 comprises 15 residues. The DNA for the CDR3 is TGTGCCACCAGTGATGGAGCAGGACAGGTTGATGAGCAGTTCTTC. Protein: CATSDGAGQVDEQFF.

As regards this clone: This sample includes further DNA sequences coding for the same CDR3. V and J are TRBV19 and TRBJ2-3; 8 bases are shared with TRBD1. The CDR3 spans 13 residues. V shed 6 bases and J 1 base; nucleotides not matched to a gene: 0. Germline lookup yields CDR1 LNHDA and CDR2 SQIVND (reference sequence). The CDR3 nucleotides read TGTGCCAGTAGGACAGGGGGCACAGATACGCAGTATTTT. Translating gives CASRTGGTDTQYF.

The V and J genes are TRBV4-1 and TRBJ1-1; D perhaps matches TRBD1 (6 bases). The CDR3 length is 14 residues. The V and J ends lost 4 bases and 3 bases respectively, with 12 bases between them. The V gene's germline CDR1 is MGHRA and CDR2 YSYEKL. CDR3 loop: CASSRGQQDTEAFF. CDR3 nucleotide sequence: TGCGCCAGCAGCCGAGGACAGCAAGACACTGAAGCTTTCTTT.

The V and J genes are TRBV20-1 and TRBJ2-7, with TRBD2 identical over 7 bases. J lost 7 bases, V lost 3 bases, and 12 bases had no gene match. The germline gives CDR1 DFQATT, CDR2 SNEGSKA (reference sequence). CDR3 size: 14 residues. This CDR3 is CSASSAGALREQYV. CDR3 bases: TGCAGTGCTAGTTCCGCGGGAGCGCTAAGGGAGCAGTACGTC.

The rearrangement uses TRBV29-1 and TRBJ1-1, with a weak D call TRBD1 (5 bases). V lost 7 bases to trimming and J lost 0 bases, with 15 bases between them. The germline CDR1 and CDR2 sequences are SQVTM and ANQGSEA. CDR3 length: 14 amino acids. Written as DNA, the CDR3 is TGCAGCGCTGCACGGACAAGTCTGAACACTGAAGCTTTCTTT. Encoded protein: CSAARTSLNTEAFF.

This rearrangement joins TRBV19 to TRBJ2-2; no clear D. Trimming cost V 3 bases and J 3 bases, with 8 bases left between them. CDR3 length equals 14 residues. From germline, CDR1 is LNHDA and CDR2 SQIVND (reference sequence). CDR3 loop: CASSMEWDTGELFF. The CDR3 coding sequence is TGTGCCAGTAGTATGGAGTGGGACACCGGGGAGCTGTTTTTT.

J is TRBJ1-2 and V is TRBV30; 11 nucleotides align to TRBD1. This CDR3 is built from 13 residues. V lost 2 bases and J lost 6; bases outside the gene matches: 2. The germline gives CDR1 GTSNPN, CDR2 SVGIG (reference sequence). This CDR3 reads CAWSPDRGHGYTF. Here the CDR3 DNA reads TGTGCCTGGAGTCCGGACAGGGGGCATGGCTACACCTTC.

This sequence joins TRBV6-6 and TRBJ1-1, with TRBD1 matching over 8 bases. The CDR3 covers 14 residues. The V segment lost 6 bases and the J segment 4 bases; nucleotides outside the gene matches: 7. Per germline, CDR1 MNHNY and CDR2 SVGAGI (reference sequence). Written as DNA, the CDR3 is TGTGCCAGCAGGTATCGACAGGGGAGCACTGAAGCTTTCTTT. Its protein product is CASRYRQGSTEAFF.

V and J are TRBV5-1 and TRBJ2-5, with D unclear. Germline lookup yields CDR1 SGHRS and CDR2 YFSETQ. This CDR3 comprises 12 residues. V dropped 4 bases and J dropped 4 bases, with 8 bases sitting between them. The CDR3 reads CASSPSGETQYF. CDR3 nucleotides: TGCGCCAGCAGCCCTTCGGGAGAGACCCAGTACTTC.

This clone occurred once. This chain joins TRBV19 and TRBJ2-1; 13 nucleotides match TRBD2. This CDR3 has 16 residues. Per germline, CDR1 LNHDA and CDR2 SQIVND (reference sequence). V dropped 6 bases and J dropped 5; count of bases not matched to a gene: 7. The CDR3 spells CASRTGLAGLNNEQFF. The DNA of the CDR3 is TGTGCCAGTAGGACGGGACTAGCGGGACTAAACAATGAGCAGTTCTTC.

The chain carries TRBV3-1 (or the pseudogene TRBV3-2) and TRBJ1-5; TRBD1 matches 8 bases. Germline trimming cut 0 bases from V and 5 bases from J; bases unmatched to any gene: 3. Looked up from germline, CDR1 is LGHDT and CDR2 is YNNKEL (reference sequence). This CDR3 is 15 amino acids long. The CDR3 loop reads CASSQEAGGHQPQHF. CDR3 bases: TGTGCCAGCAGCCAAGAGGCAGGGGGCCATCAGCCCCAGCATTTT.

V gene TRBV9 combines with J gene TRBJ2-3; 8 bases are shared with TRBD2. Germline V gene sequence: CDR1 SGDLS, CDR2 YYNGEE. This CDR3 spans 15 amino acids. V shed 3 bases and J 0 bases; nucleotides not matched to a gene: 3. CDR3 region: CASSASGFSTDTQYF. CDR3 bases: TGTGCCAGCAGCGCTAGCGGGTTTAGCACAGATACGCAGTATTTT.

CDR3 bases: TGTGCCTGGAGTTTAGCGGGACCCTACAATGAGCAGTTCTTC. The encoded protein is CAWSLAGPYNEQFF. The chain recombines TRBV30 with TRBJ2-1, with 8 bases fitting TRBD2. The J segment lost 2 bases and the V segment lost 2 bases, leaving 2 bases of the junction unmatched. The CDR3 runs to 14 residues. Germline V CDR1 and CDR2: GTSNPN, SVGIG (reference sequence).